This T cell receptor beta chain was identified in a study of blood T cell repertoires in COVID-19. For the study at large: Material from acute and convalescent COVID-19 was sourced from the United States, Italy and Spain. Sources were T cells, B-cell-depleted T cells, or PBMCs; the material itself was cDNA or gDNA.

This CDR3 has 17 amino acids. Germline V gene data show CDR1 as SGHRS and CDR2 as YFSETQ. J lost 4 bases, V lost 6 bases, and 13 bases had no gene match. In the study's own analysis: Amplifying reference gene primers gave estimates of nucleated cell counts. Sequencing was performed with immunoSEQ multiplex PCR; in TCRdb, only in-frame clones are kept and a portion is missing. V and J calls plus clone size are reproduced from that table; the DNA served to infer D and trimming. The sample has about 240,000 clones, just under 85% seen once. Material: peripheral blood. The sequence derives from an elderly woman with acute or convalescent COVID-19. The rearrangement uses TRBV5-1 and TRBJ2-1, with 10 bases aligning to TRBD2. DNA of the CDR3: TGCGCCAGCACTTGGGCTAGCGGGGGCCATCGATACAATGAGCAGTTCTTC. This encodes CASTWASGGHRYNEQFF.